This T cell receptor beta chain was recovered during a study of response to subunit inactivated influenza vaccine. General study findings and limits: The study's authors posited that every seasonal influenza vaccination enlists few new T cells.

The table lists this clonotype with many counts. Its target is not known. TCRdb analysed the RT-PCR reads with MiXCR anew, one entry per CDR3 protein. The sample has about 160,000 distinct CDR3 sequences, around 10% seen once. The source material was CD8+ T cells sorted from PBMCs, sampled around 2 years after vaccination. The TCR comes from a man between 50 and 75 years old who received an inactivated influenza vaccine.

This CDR3 reads CASSEQEPYEQYF. Here the CDR3 DNA reads TGTGCCAGCAGTGAACAAGAACCCTACGAGCAGTACTTC. The rearrangement uses TRBV6-1 and TRBJ2-7; D remains unclear. V was trimmed by 2 bases and J by 2 bases, leaving 7 bases between them. The CDR3 extends over 13 amino acids. Germline-derived CDR1 and CDR2 are MNHNS and SASEGT.